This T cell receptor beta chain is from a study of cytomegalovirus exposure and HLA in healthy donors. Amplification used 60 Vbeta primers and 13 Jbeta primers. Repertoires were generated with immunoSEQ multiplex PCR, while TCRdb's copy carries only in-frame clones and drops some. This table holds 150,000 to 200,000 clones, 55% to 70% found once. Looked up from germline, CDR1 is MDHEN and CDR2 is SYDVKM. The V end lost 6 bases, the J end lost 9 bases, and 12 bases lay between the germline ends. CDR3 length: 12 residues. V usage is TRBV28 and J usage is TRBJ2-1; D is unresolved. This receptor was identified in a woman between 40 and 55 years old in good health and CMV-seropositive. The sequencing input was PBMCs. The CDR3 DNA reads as TGTGCCAGCAGAAACTCCGCGAGTGAGCAGTTCTTC. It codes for CASRNSASEQFF.